The rows below give T cell receptor beta chains drawn from one sample of a study of cytomegalovirus exposure and HLA in healthy donors. Clones were sequenced by immunoSEQ multiplex PCR, and TCRdb holds only the in-frame ones, with some missing. The table has around 110,000 clones, around three fifths seen once. Material for sequencing was PBMCs. Source of these receptors: a middle-aged woman in good health and CMV-seropositive. Each CDR3 is given with its conserved first and last residue. The D gene is left open where the match is weak. Size values are once, few and many counts, or a class for expanded clones, and some rows have none.

v_call	clone_size	j_call	d_call	cdr3_aa	cdr3_nt
TRBV6-5	.	TRBJ1-2	.	CASTTSGGRSYGYTF	TGTGCCAGCACCACGTCGGGAGGTCGGAGTTATGGCTACACCTTC
TRBV5-1	.	TRBJ2-1	TRBD2	CASSLGGSGRVVNEQFF	TGCGCCAGCAGCTTGGGAGGTAGCGGGAGGGTTGTAAATGAGCAGTTCTTC
TRBV19	few	TRBJ2-2	TRBD2	CASSIGTSGGAVTGELFF	TGTGCCAGTAGTATTGGGACTAGCGGGGGGGCAGTCACCGGGGAGCTGTTTTTT
TRBV28	.	TRBJ2-5	.	CASSLAGPLQTQYF	TGTGCCAGCAGTTTAGCGGGACCCCTTCAGACCCAGTACTTC
TRBV6-1	.	TRBJ1-5	.	CASSEWSGEGPQHF	TGTGCCAGCAGTGAATGGTCAGGTGAGGGGCCCCAGCATTTT
TRBV5-1	.	TRBJ1-5	TRBD1	CASSPGTGGLYSNQPQHF	TGCGCCAGCAGCCCTGGTACAGGGGGACTTTATAGCAATCAGCCCCAGCATTTT
TRBV6-4	once	TRBJ2-3	.	CASSEVGGSPDTQYF	TGTGCCAGCAGTGAGGTTGGGGGGTCACCAGATACGCAGTATTTT
TRBV2	.	TRBJ2-1	TRBD2	CASMGTRYYNEQFF	TGTGCCAGCATGGGGACTAGGTATTACAATGAGCAGTTCTTC
TRBV7-9	.	TRBJ1-2	.	CASSAEPSNYGYPF	TGTGCCAGCAGCGCGGAACCTTCTAACTATGGCTACCCCTTC
TRBV12-5	.	TRBJ2-3	TRBD2	CASGEGLAGNTDTQYF	TGTGCTAGTGGTGAGGGACTAGCGGGAAACACAGATACGCAGTATTTT
TRBV19	few	TRBJ1-5	.	CASRGGNQPQHF	TGTGCCAGTAGGGGAGGCAATCAGCCCCAGCATTTT
TRBV19	.	TRBJ2-3	.	CASLSTDTQYF	TGTGCCAGTCTATCTACAGATACGCAGTATTTT
TRBV5-3	.	TRBJ2-5	TRBD1	CARRSGGLGYF	TGTGCCAGAAGGTCAGGGGGTCTGGGGTACTTC
TRBV19	few	TRBJ2-6	.	CASSIAEAGANVLTF	TGTGCCAGTAGTATTGCGGAAGCTGGGGCCAACGTCCTGACTTTC
TRBV5-1	.	TRBJ2-2	TRBD2	CASSPAGDTGELFF	TGCGCCAGCAGCCCAGCGGGGGACACCGGGGAGCTGTTTTTT
TRBV19	.	TRBJ2-1	TRBD1	CASSTEGQGVRFF	TGTGCCAGTAGTACTGAAGGACAGGGGGTACGGTTCTTC
TRBV15	.	TRBJ2-3	.	CATSRTIGEGTDTQYF	TGTGCCACCAGCAGAACTATAGGGGAAGGTACAGATACGCAGTATTTT
TRBV9	.	TRBJ2-7	TRBD2	CASSQSGSSYEQYF	TGTGCCAGCAGCCAAAGCGGGAGCTCCTACGAGCAGTACTTC
TRBV18	.	TRBJ2-3	.	CASSPPAGTDTQYF	TGTGCCAGCTCACCACCGGCGGGCACAGATACGCAGTATTTT
TRBV25-1	.	TRBJ2-5	.	CASSDSQVQETQYF	TGTGCCAGCAGTGACTCACAGGTACAAGAGACCCAGTACTTC
TRBV9	.	TRBJ2-3	.	CASSEGPHTDTQYF	TGTGCCAGCAGCGAGGGGCCTCACACAGATACGCAGTATTTT
TRBV2	.	TRBJ2-5	TRBD2	CASRETSSSQYF	TGTGCCAGCAGAGAGACTAGCAGTTCTCAGTACTTC
TRBV19	.	TRBJ1-2	TRBD1	CASSTLFGQGSGYTF	TGTGCCAGTAGTACGCTCTTCGGACAGGGAAGTGGCTACACCTTC
TRBV28	.	TRBJ2-7	TRBD2	CASIAGGTYEQYF	TGTGCCAGCATAGCGGGAGGCACCTACGAGCAGTACTTC
TRBV4-2	few	TRBJ2-5	TRBD2	CASSQDRLGAGGPRETQYF	TGTGCCAGCAGCCAAGATCGTTTGGGAGCGGGAGGGCCCCGAGAGACCCAGTACTTC
TRBV10-3	.	TRBJ2-7	TRBD1	CAIWGQGRYEQYF	TGTGCCATCTGGGGACAGGGGAGGTACGAGCAGTACTTC
TRBV11-3	.	TRBJ2-3	TRBD2	CASTAGADTDTQYF	TGTGCCAGCACAGCGGGGGCGGACACAGATACGCAGTATTTT
TRBV5-1	few	TRBJ2-7	.	CASSAYQEGYEQYF	TGCGCCAGCAGCGCCTATCAGGAAGGCTACGAGCAGTACTTC
TRBV7-6	few	TRBJ2-1	TRBD2	CASGSGGAVEQFF	TGTGCCAGCGGGAGCGGGGGGGCCGTTGAGCAGTTCTTC
TRBV6-5	.	TRBJ2-7	.	CASKGVYEQYF	TGTGCCAGCAAGGGGGTTTACGAGCAGTACTTC
TRBV6-1	few	TRBJ2-5	.	CASSYGETQYF	TGTGCCAGCAGTTACGGAGAGACCCAGTACTTC
TRBV5-6	.	TRBJ1-2	.	CASSQRLLSSGGYTF	TGTGCCAGCAGCCAACGCCTACTGTCCAGCGGCGGCTACACCTTC
TRBV7-6	.	TRBJ1-5	.	CASSSRINQPQHF	TGTGCCAGCAGCTCCAGGATCAATCAGCCCCAGCATTTT
TRBV2	.	TRBJ1-2	.	CASSVGRGYGYTF	TGTGCCAGCAGTGTTGGCAGGGGCTATGGCTACACCTTC
TRBV7-9	once	TRBJ2-3	TRBD2	CASSLNEGLAGDTQYF	TGTGCCAGCAGCTTAAACGAGGGACTAGCAGGAGATACGCAGTATTTT
TRBV14	.	TRBJ2-3	TRBD1	CASSLGQGGDTQYF	TGTGCCAGCAGCCTGGGACAGGGTGGAGATACGCAGTATTTT
TRBV28	.	TRBJ1-2	.	CASELSLTQANYGYTF	TGTGCCAGCGAATTGAGTCTCACCCAAGCTAACTATGGCTACACCTTC
TRBV2	few	TRBJ1-1	.	CASTGKHTNTEAFF	TGTGCCAGCACTGGTAAACATACCAACACTGAAGCTTTCTTT
TRBV9	.	TRBJ2-6	TRBD2	CASSSGLAEGSGANVLTF	TGTGCCAGCAGCTCCGGACTAGCGGAGGGGTCTGGGGCCAACGTCCTGACTTTC
TRBV19	.	TRBJ2-7	TRBD1	CASIQGLLVSSYEQYF	TGTGCCAGTATACAGGGGTTGCTAGTATCGTCCTACGAGCAGTACTTC
TRBV5-5	.	TRBJ1-5	TRBD1	CASTPGQVLNQPQHF	TGTGCCAGCACCCCGGGACAGGTCCTCAATCAGCCCCAGCATTTT
TRBV6-4	few	TRBJ2-3	TRBD2	CASSDSSGRGTDTQYF	TGTGCCAGCAGTGACTCGAGCGGGAGGGGGACAGATACGCAGTATTTT